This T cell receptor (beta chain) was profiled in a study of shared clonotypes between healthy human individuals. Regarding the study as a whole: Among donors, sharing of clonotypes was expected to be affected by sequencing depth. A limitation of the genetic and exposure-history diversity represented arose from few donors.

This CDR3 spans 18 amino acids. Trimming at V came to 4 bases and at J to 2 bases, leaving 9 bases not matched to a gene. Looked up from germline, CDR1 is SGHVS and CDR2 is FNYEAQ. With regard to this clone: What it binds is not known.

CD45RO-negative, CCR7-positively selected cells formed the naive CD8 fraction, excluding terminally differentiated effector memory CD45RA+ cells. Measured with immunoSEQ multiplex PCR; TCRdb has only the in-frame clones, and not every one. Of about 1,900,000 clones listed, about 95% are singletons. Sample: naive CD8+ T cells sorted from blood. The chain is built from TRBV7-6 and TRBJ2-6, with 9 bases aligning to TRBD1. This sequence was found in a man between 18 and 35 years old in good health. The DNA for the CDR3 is TGTGCCAGCAGCTCAACAGGGGGCCCTAGCCCTGGGGCCAACGTCCTGACTTTC. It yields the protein CASSSTGGPSPGANVLTF.